One sample yielded the 9 T cell receptor beta chains listed below, sequenced in a study of blood T cells in healthy people across ages. The use of a sample-barcoded 5' primer and a J-beta primer mix characterized a second PCR of roughly 7 to 12 cycles. TCRdb re-derived calls from the 5' RACE reads in MiXCR, one entry per CDR3 protein. The profile shows under 1,000,000 distinct CDR3 sequences, 35% to 50% of them singletons. The specimen sequenced was blood. These receptors came from a man aged 80 or over in good health.

This clonotype came up once. The chain joins TRBV28 to TRBJ1-1; 8 bases line up with TRBD1. The V and J ends lost 4 bases and 2 bases, in that order; junction bases with no gene match: 9. The CDR3 is made up of 16 amino acids. Germline values: CDR1 MDHEN, CDR2 SYDVKM. The chain's CDR3 is CASSSSGQGFNTEAFF. The CDR3 DNA is TGTGCCAGCAGTTCCTCCGGACAGGGCTTTAACACTGAAGCTTTCTTT.

The chain joins TRBV20-1 to TRBJ2-4; 9 positions agree with TRBD1. The J call may be wrong; the DNA end is better matched by TRBJ2-7. Germline loops: CDR1 DFQATT, CDR2 SNEGSKA (reference sequence). This CDR3 has 13 residues. The CDR3 bases are TGCAGTGCTAGTACGGGACAGGGCTACGAGCAGTACTTC. This gives the protein CSASTGQGYEQYF.

The V and J genes are TRBV7-9 and TRBJ1-2, with 12 bases aligning to TRBD1. Germline loops: CDR1 SEHNR, CDR2 FQNEAQ (reference sequence). After removal of 7 bases from V and 7 bases from J, the junction contained 13 bases not matched to a gene. The CDR3 covers 16 residues. CDR3 region: CASINGRGQGASGYTF. In DNA, the CDR3 is TGTGCCAGCATCAATGGTAGGGGACAGGGGGCGAGTGGCTACACCTTC.

CDR3 amino acids: CASSSVRPSYNEQFF. The CDR3 DNA reads as TGTGCCAGCAGCTCAGTTAGACCTTCCTACAATGAGCAGTTCTTC. V is TRBV12-3 or TRBV12-4 and J is TRBJ2-1; D gene uncertain. V was shortened by 6 bases and J by 1 base, with 13 bases between the two germline ends. The CDR3 has 15 residues.

Turning to this clonotype: With a much larger clone just one base away, this may be a read error. V gene TRBV29-1 combines with J gene TRBJ2-7; 10 positions agree with TRBD2. There are 15 residues in the CDR3. CDR1 and CDR2 (germline): SQVTM, ANQGSEA. V was clipped by 4 bases and J by 7 bases; unmatched bases: 13. CDR3 sequence: CSVASPSGRGNEQYF. The CDR3 DNA is TGCAGCGTTGCCTCGCCTAGCGGGAGAGGTAATGAGCAGTACTTC.

V is TRBV10-3 and J is TRBJ1-5; 9 bases fit TRBD1. With V trimmed by 5 bases and J by 6 bases, 8 bases remained unmatched. The CDR3 covers 15 residues. Germline CDR1 is ENHRY and CDR2 is SYGVKD. The CDR3 sequence is CAISPGQGETQPQHF. The CDR3 nucleotides read TGTGCCATCAGTCCGGGACAGGGCGAAACTCAGCCCCAGCATTTT.

This chain uses TRBV4-3 with TRBJ2-6, with D uncertain. Trimming stripped 0 bases from V and 0 bases from J, with 6 bases between. The germline V gene encodes CDR1 LGHNA and CDR2 YSLEER. The CDR3 has 16 amino acids. CDR3 in DNA: TGCGCCAGCAGCCAAGATATAGGCTCTGGGGCCAACGTCCTGACTTTC. Its translation is CASSQDIGSGANVLTF.

This chain links TRBV29-1 with TRBJ2-6, with D possibly TRBD2 on 5 matching bases. Per germline, CDR1 SQVTM and CDR2 ANQGSEA. V was shortened by 6 bases and J by 4 bases, with 13 bases between the two germline ends. The CDR3 consists of 14 residues. The DNA of the CDR3 is TGCAGCGTCGAGAGGGTTCCGGGGGCCAACGTCCTGACTTTC. Its translation: CSVERVPGANVLTF.

The chain employs TRBV6-5 and TRBJ2-7; D remains ambiguous. The CDR3 has 13 residues. The V and J ends lost 6 bases and 6 bases respectively, with 15 bases between them. Germline loops: CDR1 MNHEY, CDR2 SVGAGI. The CDR3, as DNA: TGTGCCAGCAGGCACCAGTTAGACGGCGAGCAGTACTTC. Amino acid sequence: CASRHQLDGEQYF.